The next 14 T cell receptor beta chains were all read from a single sample in a study of shared clonotypes between healthy human individuals. Sequencing used immunoSEQ multiplex PCR; TCRdb keeps in-frame clones, though not all of them. The sample lists nearly 1 million clones; 60% to 85% were seen once. The specimen was memory CD4+ T cells sorted from blood. Subset here: CD45RA-negative fraction. These receptors were taken from a man younger than 30 in good health.

With regard to this clone: Just one base apart from a much larger clone, this may be a read error. The sample contains more than one DNA sequence encoding this CDR3. The chain joins TRBV5-1 to TRBJ2-3; TRBD2 matches at 7 bases. The CDR3 is 14 amino acids. From germline, CDR1 is SGHRS and CDR2 YFSETQ. Trimming at V came to 2 bases and at J to 1 base, leaving 1 base not matched to a gene. In DNA, the CDR3 is TGCGCCAGCAGCTTAACTAGCGGCACAGATACGCAGTATTTT. Translated, it gives CASSLTSGTDTQYF.

The sample holds a few counts of this clone. The chain employs TRBV5-4 and TRBJ2-5; 8 bases agree with TRBD1. TRBJ2-7 matches the DNA end more closely, so the J call is doubtful. Germline V gene lookup returns CDR1 SGHNT and CDR2 YYREEE (reference sequence). The CDR3 is 13 amino acids. This CDR3 is CASSRGQGYEQYF. In DNA, the CDR3 is TGTGCCAGCAGCAGAGGACAGGGCTACGAGCAGTACTTC.

In the case of this clone: The sample carries other DNA sequences with the same CDR3. The V and J genes are TRBV9 and TRBJ2-1; D gene unclear. Between the trimmed V and J ends, which lost 0 bases and 1 base, there was a span of 8 bases. The germline V gene encodes CDR1 SGDLS and CDR2 YYNGEE. This CDR3 has 15 amino acids. The CDR3 protein is CASSVGVTSYNEQFF. DNA for the CDR3: TGTGCCAGCAGCGTAGGGGTGACATCCTACAATGAGCAGTTCTTC.

Note on this clone: An end of the junction does not agree with germline; a read error may underlie this. The chain joins TRBV7-2 to TRBJ2-5, with 11 bases identical to TRBD2. The CDR3 loop spans 15 amino acids. Germline V gene lookup returns CDR1 SGHTA and CDR2 FQGNSA. CDR3 coding DNA: TGTGCCAGCAGCTTAGTTAGTCTAGCGGGAGGCGGAATGAACTTC. Translating it yields CASSLVSLAGGGMNF.

The V call is TRBV27, the J call TRBJ1-2, with a possible D match to TRBD1 (5 bases). The CDR3 has 13 residues. Trimming took 4 bases from V and 7 from J, leaving 13 bases between them. The germline CDR1 and CDR2 sequences are MNHEY and SMNVEV (reference sequence). The DNA for the CDR3 is TGTGCCAGCAGTTCTACCCGACAGCTTGGCTACACCTTC. The encoded protein is CASSSTRQLGYTF.

For this clone: A much larger clone lies one base from this, so it may be a read error. The chain carries TRBV6-5 and TRBJ1-1, with D unresolved. CDR3 length: 11 amino acids. The germline V gene encodes CDR1 MNHEY and CDR2 SVGAGI. Deletions cut 6 bases from V and 2 bases from J, with 4 bases between. DNA for the CDR3: TGTGCCAGCAGATTTAACACTGAAGCTTTCTTT. Its protein is CASRFNTEAFF.

In its sample, this clone was seen once. This rearrangement joins TRBV11-2 to TRBJ2-7; TRBD1 aligns across 7 bases. CDR1 SGHAT and CDR2 FQNNGV come from the germline V gene. V shed 3 bases, J shed 2 bases, and the junction held 7 bases outside the gene matches. The CDR3 contains 15 residues. The CDR3 protein is CASSFGWTGAYEQYF. The CDR3 nucleotides read TGTGCCAGCAGCTTTGGCTGGACAGGTGCCTACGAGCAGTACTTC.

This clone was detected once. The CDR3 loop is CAWSPRGSSQAGYTF. CDR3 nucleotide sequence: TGTGCCTGGAGTCCCCGGGGCAGCTCCCAGGCCGGCTACACCTTC. V and J are TRBV30 and TRBJ1-2; tentatively, D is TRBD1 (5 bases). V gave up 2 bases and J gave up 8 bases, with 21 bases separating them. Germline V CDR1 and CDR2: GTSNPN, SVGIG (reference sequence). This CDR3 region has 15 residues.

This clone was seen only once. The rearrangement links TRBV30 to TRBJ2-7, with D possibly being TRBD1 (5 bases). Trimming took 3 bases from V and 0 from J, leaving 15 bases between them. The V gene's germline CDR1 is GTSNPN and CDR2 SVGIG (reference sequence). This CDR3 has 15 residues. The CDR3 region has the DNA TGTGCCTGGAGGCCCAGGGCAGTGGCCTCCTACGAGCAGTACTTC. Translation gives CAWRPRAVASYEQYF.

A remark on this clone: Other DNA sequences from this sample encode an identical CDR3 as well. The V gene is TRBV6-5, the J gene TRBJ2-7; maybe TRBD1 (5 bases). Germline CDR1 reads MNHEY; CDR2 reads SVGAGI. V was shortened by 0 bases and J by 0 bases, with 12 bases between the two germline ends. The CDR3 has 16 amino acids. The CDR3 nucleotides are TGTGCCAGCAGTTACTCGCCAGGGCAGGGCTCCTACGAGCAGTACTTC. Its translation is CASSYSPGQGSYEQYF.

The chain has TRBV6-5 and TRBJ2-1, with D uncertain. CDR1 and CDR2 from the germline V gene are MNHEY and SVGAGI. The CDR3 covers 14 residues. Trimming removed 0 bases at V and 6 bases at J, with 9 bases between. The CDR3 nucleotides are TGTGCCAGCAGTTACTCGCGACCATCCAATGAGCAGTTCTTC. This codes for CASSYSRPSNEQFF.

This chain joins TRBV19 and TRBJ2-7; D perhaps matches TRBD2 (7 bases). Deletions cut 4 bases from V and 6 bases from J, with 28 bases between. The CDR3 sequence is 18 residues long. Per germline, CDR1 LNHDA and CDR2 SQIVND (reference sequence). CDR3 loop: CASSKGGLADHIGREQYF. Written as DNA, the CDR3 is TGTGCCAGTAGTAAGGGGGGGCTGGCAGATCACATAGGTCGCGAGCAGTACTTC.

This CDR3 reads CATSNGGSSYEQYF. The CDR3 DNA reads TGTGCCACCAGCAACGGGGGGAGCTCCTACGAGCAGTACTTC. The chain uses TRBV15 and TRBJ2-7; 7 bases fit TRBD2. Trimming cost V 4 bases and J 0 bases; bases outside gene matches: 3. The germline CDR1 and CDR2 sequences are LNHNV and YYDKDF (reference sequence). This CDR3 has 14 residues.

V usage is TRBV7-3 and J usage is TRBJ2-3, with a possible D match to TRBD2 (6 bases). The CDR3 runs to 15 residues. Germline-derived CDR1 and CDR2 are SGHTA and FQGTGA. Deletions cut 0 bases from V and 1 base from J, with 8 bases between. The CDR3 loop is CASSLTSSGTDTQYF. The CDR3 DNA is TGTGCCAGCAGCTTAACCTCTAGCGGCACAGATACGCAGTATTTT.